This is a list of T cell receptor beta chains from one sample in a study of blood T cell repertoires in COVID-19. Assay used: immunoSEQ multiplex PCR; TCRdb lists only in-frame clones, some missing. The data show 200,000 or so clones, about 80% seen once. Source material: peripheral blood. The receptors derive from a woman in her twenties or thirties who had recovered from COVID-19. The CDR3 runs from the conserved cysteine through the conserved F or W. The D gene is left open where the match is weak. For some rows the clone size is stated as once, few or many, or as a class when expanded; others skip it.

TRBJ2-5 | . | TRBD2 | TRBV27 | CASSSPSGRADWETQYF | TGTGCCAGCAGTTCTCCTAGCGGGAGGGCCGACTGGGAGACCCAGTACTTC
TRBJ2-3 | . | . | TRBV7-6 | CASSPRGLTDTQYF | TGTGCCAGCAGTCCCAGGGGTCTGACAGATACGCAGTATTTT
TRBJ1-2 | few | . | TRBV9 | CASSEDRSNYGYTF | TGTGCCAGCAGCGAAGACAGGTCTAACTATGGCTACACCTTC
TRBJ2-7 | . | . | TRBV11-3 | CASSPRTEPYEQYF | TGTGCCAGCAGCCCCCGGACAGAGCCCTACGAGCAGTACTTC
TRBJ2-1 | . | . | TRBV5-1 | CASSLAGAEEQFF | TGCGCCAGCAGCTTGGCGGGAGCGGAAGAGCAGTTCTTC
TRBJ2-7 | few | . | TRBV5-5 | CASSWRGTVNYEQYF | TGTGCCAGCAGCTGGAGGGGGACAGTAAACTACGAGCAGTACTTC
TRBJ1-2 | . | . | TRBV9 | CASSVSGYGYTF | TGTGCCAGCAGCGTCTCAGGATATGGCTACACCTTC
TRBJ2-2 | few | TRBD1 | TRBV6-5 | CASSPRGQATGELFF | TGTGCCAGCAGTCCAAGGGGACAGGCGACCGGGGAGCTGTTTTTT
TRBJ2-7 | . | TRBD2 | TRBV30 | CAWSLSGRSREQYF | TGTGCCTGGAGTCTTAGCGGGAGGTCCCGCGAGCAGTACTTC
TRBJ1-1 | . | . | TRBV9 | CASSVGGAQGTEAFF | TGTGCCAGCAGCGTAGGGGGAGCCCAAGGGACTGAAGCTTTCTTT
TRBJ1-2 | . | . | TRBV7-9 | CASSQTGSNYGYTF | TGTGCCAGCAGCCAAACAGGGAGTAACTATGGCTACACCTTC
TRBJ2-4 | many | TRBD1 | TRBV9 | CASSSTGGYRDIQYF | TGTGCCAGCAGCTCGACAGGGGGCTATCGGGACATTCAGTACTTC
TRBJ1-2 | . | . | TRBV4-2 | CASSQDGGGLLYGYTF | TGTGCCAGCAGCCAAGATGGGGGAGGCCTTCTCTATGGCTACACCTTC
TRBJ1-6 | few | TRBD1 | TRBV28 | CASRPTGVSPLHF | TGTGCCAGCAGGCCCACAGGGGTTTCACCCCTCCACTTT
TRBJ1-4 | . | . | TRBV5-1 | CASSSRGGDEKLFF | TGCGCCAGCAGCTCCCGCGGGGGAGATGAAAAACTGTTTTTT
TRBJ2-7 | . | TRBD2 | TRBV2 | CASSDEREIYEQYF | TGTGCCAGCAGTGACGAGCGGGAGATCTACGAGCAGTACTTC
TRBJ1-2 | . | . | TRBV7-9 | CASSTGSGYTF | TGTGCCAGCAGCACAGGGAGTGGCTACACCTTC
TRBJ1-2 | . | . | TRBV21-1 | CASDSTKPGDGYTF | TGTGCCAGCGACTCCACGAAACCAGGGGATGGCTACACCTTC
TRBJ2-1 | once | . | TRBV25-1 | CASSVNSGVNNEQFF | TGTGCCAGCAGTGTCAATTCCGGGGTAAACAATGAGCAGTTCTTC
TRBJ1-4 | . | . | TRBV5-1 | CASSSPEGTNEKLFF | TGCGCCAGCAGCTCCCCGGAGGGAACTAATGAAAAACTGTTTTTT
TRBJ2-7 | once | . | TRBV5-6 | CASSFSARGPYEQYF | TGTGCCAGCAGCTTTAGCGCTCGAGGGCCCTACGAGCAGTACTTC
TRBJ2-1 | . | . | TRBV6-6 | CASSYYTGFGEQFF | TGTGCCAGCAGTTACTACACAGGGTTTGGTGAGCAGTTCTTC
TRBJ1-1 | . | . | TRBV3-1/TRBV3-2 | CASSQTPGTPNTEAFF | TGTGCCAGCAGCCAGACACCCGGGACACCGAACACTGAAGCTTTCTTT
TRBJ2-7 | . | . | TRBV15 | CATSRGSSSYEQYF | TGTGCCACCAGCAGAGGCTCGAGCTCCTACGAGCAGTACTTC
TRBJ1-1 | . | . | TRBV6-1 | CASSEAFGGVNTEAFF | TGTGCCAGCAGTGAAGCGTTTGGGGGGGTTAACACTGAAGCTTTCTTT
TRBJ2-6 | . | . | TRBV5-6 | CASSFTFEHSGANVLTF | TGTGCCAGCAGCTTCACCTTCGAACACTCTGGGGCCAACGTCCTGACTTTC
TRBJ1-4 | once | . | TRBV4-2 | CASSQDLYRNEKLFF | TGTGCCAGCAGCCAAGATCTATACCGTAATGAAAAACTGTTTTTT
TRBJ2-5 | . | . | TRBV15 | CATSTRRVEQETQYF | TGTGCCACCAGCACCAGACGGGTGGAACAAGAGACCCAGTACTTC
TRBJ2-7 | . | . | TRBV5-1 | CASSLQGTYEQYF | TGCGCCAGCAGTCTGCAGGGCACTTACGAGCAGTACTTC
TRBJ1-5 | . | TRBD1 | TRBV28 | CASLPGRGPVYNQPQHF | TGTGCCAGCCTACCCGGTAGGGGGCCAGTATACAATCAGCCCCAGCATTTT
TRBJ2-3 | . | . | TRBV19 | CASSESVVDTQYF | TGTGCCAGTAGTGAAAGCGTCGTAGATACGCAGTATTTT
TRBJ2-3 | . | . | TRBV5-4 | CASSSQESGDTQYF | TGTGCCAGCAGCTCACAGGAGTCTGGAGATACGCAGTATTTT
TRBJ2-5 | . | TRBD1 | TRBV19 | CASSPGQAEVETQYF | TGTGCCAGTAGTCCCGGACAGGCGGAAGTTGAGACCCAGTACTTC
TRBJ2-3 | . | TRBD2 | TRBV10-1 | CASSDSGLAEDTQYF | TGCGCCAGCAGTGACTCCGGACTAGCAGAAGATACGCAGTATTTT
TRBJ2-3 | . | TRBD2 | TRBV29-1 | CSAGGGLFTDTQYF | TGCAGCGCCGGGGGGGGACTGTTCACAGATACGCAGTATTTT
TRBJ1-6 | . | . | TRBV11-2 | CASSLGAVDNSPLHF | TGTGCCAGCAGCTTAGGGGCAGTTGATAATTCACCCCTCCACTTT